This T cell receptor beta chain originates from a study of T cells and copy number aberrations in small-cell lung cancer (dated by TCRdb to about 2021). With regard to the full study: To relate T cell metrics to mutations and copy number aberrations, the same tumor regions underwent both TCR repertoire sequencing and whole-exome sequencing. Tumor TCR data existed for about 17 patients, and under 15 patients had TCR data from both tumor tissue and normal tissue.

The immunoSEQ hsTCRB Kit was used with multiplexed V- and J-gene primers to amplify TCR-beta CDR3 regions from genomic DNA. Unique DNA barcodes were added in a second PCR, and the samples were pooled together with a negative control and a positive control. An Illumina MiSeq running a 150-cycle paired-end protocol was used to sequence the pooled TCR-beta libraries. The authors' pipeline ran thus. Raw sequencing data were processed by Adaptive Biotechnologies into a report containing normalized, annotated TCR-beta repertoires. To compute T-cell density, TCR-beta templates were normalized to usable DNA, with usable DNA estimated through amplification of housekeeping genes. Richness counted unique rearrangements, and clonality was defined as 1 minus Pielou's evenness. Three measures quantified intratumor TCR heterogeneity between regions: the Jaccard index, the Morisita overlap index, and the proportion of shared top-20 clonotypes. In TCRdb, the immuneACCESS table is reduced to in-frame sequences with V and J assigned. These tables do not hold every clone; where another copy was compared, an unresolved V gene accounts for under half, and the others remain unexplained. The DNA was the basis for D and trimming; V, J and clone size are from that table. This sample is represented by 1,000 to 1,500 clones; approximately 80% of them were singletons. The ten largest make up 2.5% to 3% of the sample.

The CDR3 runs 15 amino acids, cysteine and phenylalanine included. The retained sequence is limited to the CDR3, 45 bases, with the frame set at the first base. According to the germline V gene (reference sequence), CDR1 reads GTSNPN and CDR2 reads SVGIG. V is shortened by 2 bases, J by 0 bases, and the region joining them spans 11 bases. General findings and caveats noted by the study authors: All specimens were formalin-fixed paraffin-embedded tissue, which is known to introduce sequencing artifacts. High heterogeneity of the TCR repertoire was observed across regions, with about 79.9-97.7% of clones restricted to a single region, representing a lower overlap than in localized NSCLC. Tumor T-cell density, richness and clonality were negatively correlated with higher copy number aberration burden. Compared with adjacent lung tissue, tumors showed lower T-cell density, richness and clonality, although the density difference was not significant. A small sample size, resulting from surgical resection being uncommon in small-cell lung cancer, limited the study, and the findings need validation.

A remark on this clone: Its target antigen remains unknown. The sample holds no much larger clone one base away, and base qualities are not on file.

The donors were limited-stage small-cell lung cancer patients who had surgical resection in Hangzhou, China, between about 2007 and 2020. Every donor underwent upfront surgery with no preoperative chemotherapy or radiotherapy, and no donor received immunotherapy either before or after surgery. All 19 patients in the sequenced cohort were identified as smokers or heavy second-hand smokers. To represent spatial heterogeneity of the primary tumors, three regions were collected from each tumor FFPE block using a grid approach. Tumor regions were macrodissected to enrich malignant cells, and selection was limited to regions expected to yield at least 150 ng DNA. Multi-region TCR-beta sequencing of resected limited-stage small-cell lung cancers and of tumor-adjacent lung tissue was performed to characterize T cell repertoire heterogeneity. The AllPrep DNA/RNA FFPE Kit (Qiagen) was used to extract genomic DNA from the FFPE tissue.

This chain joins TRBV30 to TRBJ1-5; the best D guess is TRBD1, with 6 bases matching. The specimen was tumor tissue. The origin of this receptor is a woman aged 45-65 years with small cell lung cancer. The CDR3 protein: CAWSTQGYSNQPQHF. The DNA sequence follows: TGTGCCTGGAGTACCCAGGGGTATAGCAATCAGCCCCAGCATTTT.